This T cell receptor beta chain was identified in a study of regulatory T cells in long-lasting Graves disease. Study-level information: Graves' patients with a new diagnosis had received antithyroid drugs under 3 months.

The length of the CDR3 is 14 residues. V lost 5 bases, J lost 5 bases, and 5 bases stayed unmatched. The germline V gene has CDR1 MDHEN and CDR2 SYDVKM. Time point indicated: newly diagnosed GD, antithyroid drugs for less than 3 months. The TCR library was made from RNA extracted from PBMCs. Both iRepertoire HTBI primers and Arm-PCR of CDR3 regions were used to build the TCR beta libraries. TCRdb independently ran MiXCR on the multiplex PCR reads; one entry per CDR3 protein. This table holds about 330,000 distinct CDR3 sequences, 15% to 20% found once. These same data were also listed under a study on T cells in Graves' hyperthyroidism and ophthalmopathy. Per that paper: Any patient presenting with uncontrolled infection, other autoimmune disease, pregnancy or lactation was left out. Each diagnosis drew on symptoms, thyroxine, TRAb, thyroid ultrasound and orbital computed tomography findings.

The clonotype comes from a young woman with Graves disease. The sample was peripheral blood mononuclear cells (PBMCs), taken at new diagnosis, from a patient treated with antithyroid drugs. V gene TRBV28 combines with J gene TRBJ2-4; 8 bases line up with TRBD1. The CDR3 is CASSPLGQENIQYF. The CDR3 nucleotides are TGTGCCAGCAGTCCCTTGGGACAGGAAAACATTCAGTACTTC.